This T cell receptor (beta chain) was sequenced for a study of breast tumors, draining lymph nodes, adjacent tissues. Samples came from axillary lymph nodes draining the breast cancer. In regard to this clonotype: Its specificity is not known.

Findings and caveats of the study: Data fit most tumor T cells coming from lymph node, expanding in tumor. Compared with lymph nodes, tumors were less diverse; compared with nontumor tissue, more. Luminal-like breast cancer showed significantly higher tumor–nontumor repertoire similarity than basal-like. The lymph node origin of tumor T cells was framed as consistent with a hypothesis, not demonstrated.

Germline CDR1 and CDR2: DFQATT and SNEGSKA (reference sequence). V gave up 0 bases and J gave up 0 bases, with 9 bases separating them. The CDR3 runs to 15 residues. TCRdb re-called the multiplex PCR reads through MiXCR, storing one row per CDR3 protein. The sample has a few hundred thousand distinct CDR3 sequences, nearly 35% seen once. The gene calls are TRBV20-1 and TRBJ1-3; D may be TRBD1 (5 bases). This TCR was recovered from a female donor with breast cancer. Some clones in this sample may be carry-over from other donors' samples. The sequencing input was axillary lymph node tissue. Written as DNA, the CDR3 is TGCAGTGCTAGAGATGCCCAGGGCTCTGGAAACACCATATATTTT. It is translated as CSARDAQGSGNTIYF.